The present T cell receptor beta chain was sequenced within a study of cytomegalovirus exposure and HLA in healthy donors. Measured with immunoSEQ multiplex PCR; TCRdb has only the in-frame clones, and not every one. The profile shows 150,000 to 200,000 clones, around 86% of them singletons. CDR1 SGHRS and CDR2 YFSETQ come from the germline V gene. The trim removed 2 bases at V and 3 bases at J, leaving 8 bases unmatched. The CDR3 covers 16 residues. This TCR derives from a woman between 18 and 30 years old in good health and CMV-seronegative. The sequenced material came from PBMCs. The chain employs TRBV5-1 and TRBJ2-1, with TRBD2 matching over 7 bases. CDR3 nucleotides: TGCGCCAGCAGCTTACAGCTAGCGGACTACTACAATGAGCAGTTCTTC. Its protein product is CASSLQLADYYNEQFF.